This entry lists 18 T cell receptor beta chains sequenced from one sample in a study of neoadjuvant anti-PD-1 for oral cavity cancer. Libraries were prepared by immunoSEQ multiplex PCR; TCRdb keeps only in-frame clonotypes and omits some of them. The sample consists of 84,000 or so clones, under 90% of them appearing once. Here the sequenced sample was PBMCs, taken before nivolumab (anti-PD-1) treatment. These receptors originate from a person between 40 and 79 years old with oral cavity squamous cell carcinoma.

J is TRBJ2-1 and V is TRBV2; 14 bases are shared with TRBD2. Trimming took 7 bases from V and 8 from J; bases not matched to a gene: 7. Germline assignment: CDR1 SNHLY and CDR2 FYNNEI. This CDR3 has 15 amino acids. The CDR3 nucleotides are TGTGCCAGCACGGAGGGACTAGCGGGAGTGTATGAGCAGTTCTTC. It yields the protein CASTEGLAGVYEQFF.

The rearrangement links TRBV2 to TRBJ2-7; D is possibly TRBD2 (5 bases). Germline V CDR1 and CDR2: SNHLY, FYNNEI. This CDR3 is 14 amino acids long. V lost 4 bases and J 0 bases, leaving 10 bases between the germline ends. This chain's CDR3 is CASSASRNSYEQYF. CDR3 nucleotides: TGTGCCAGCAGTGCTAGCAGAAACTCCTACGAGCAGTACTTC. Variable domain in full (rest from reference TRBV2 and TRBJ2-7): EPEVTQTPSHQVTQMGQEVILRCVPISNHLYFYWYRQILGQKVEFLVSFYNNEISEKSEIFDDQFSVERPDGSNFTLKIRSTKLEDSAMYFCASSASRNSYEQYFGPGTRLTVT.

There are a few counts of this clone. This chain uses TRBV19 with TRBJ1-5, with D tentatively TRBD1 (5 bases). V shed 3 bases and J shed 3 bases, with 18 bases lying between them. The germline CDR1 and CDR2 sequences are LNHDA and SQIVND (reference sequence). This CDR3 has 17 residues. CDR3 coding DNA: TGTGCCAGTAGTATGGTATGGGGGATGACAGCCAATCAGCCCCAGCATTTT. Protein product: CASSMVWGMTANQPQHF.

The V gene is TRBV19, the J gene TRBJ1-1; D ambiguous. The length of the CDR3 is 10 residues. Germline V gives CDR1 LNHDA, CDR2 SQIVND (reference sequence). The CDR3 here is CGGQNTEAFF. The CDR3 DNA follows: TGTGGGGGTCAGAACACTGAAGCTTTCTTT.

J is TRBJ1-1 and V is TRBV19; tentatively, D is TRBD1 (5 bases). This CDR3 has 14 amino acids. Trimming took 4 bases from V and 1 from J, leaving 10 bases between them. The germline CDR1 and CDR2 sequences are LNHDA and SQIVND (reference sequence). CDR3: CASSNAGGNTEAFF. Here the CDR3 DNA reads TGTGCCAGTAGTAACGCCGGGGGGAACACTGAAGCTTTCTTT.

This clone was recorded a few times. The chain links TRBV6-9 to TRBJ1-2; D unresolved. In germline, CDR1 is MNHGY, CDR2 SVAAGI. The CDR3 sequence is 14 residues long. Trimming shortened V by 0 bases and J by 8 bases, and 13 bases separated the two germline ends. CDR3 DNA sequence: TGTGCCAGCAGTTATTCGGCAGACCAGAGAGGCTACACCTTC. Its translation: CASSYSADQRGYTF.

The DNA for the CDR3 is TGCGCCAGCAGTTCGGGACAGGAGAACACTGAAGCTTTCTTT. This sequence encodes CASSSGQENTEAFF. The chain combines TRBV5-1 with TRBJ1-1, with 8 bases aligning to TRBD1. Germline loops: CDR1 SGHRS, CDR2 YFSETQ. This CDR3 is built from 14 residues. V was clipped by 5 bases and J by 1 base; unmatched bases: 4.

This clone was picked up a small number of times. The chain uses TRBV6-5 and TRBJ2-1, with 9 positions matching TRBD2. This CDR3 has 14 amino acids. In germline, CDR1 is MNHEY, CDR2 SVGAGI. V shed 8 bases, J shed 4 bases, and the junction held 6 bases outside the gene matches. In DNA form, the CDR3 reads TGTGCCAGCGGCAGGCGGGAGGGGTACAATGAGCAGTTCTTC. Translation gives CASGRREGYNEQFF.

This chain uses TRBV2 with TRBJ2-7, with D possibly TRBD2 on 5 matching bases. CDR1 is SNHLY and CDR2 is FYNNEI in the germline V gene. Trimming shortened V by 1 base and J by 0 bases, and 7 bases separated the two germline ends. The CDR3 covers 14 residues. CDR3 sequence reads: CASSEEAGSYEQYF. As DNA, the CDR3 is TGTGCCAGCAGTGAAGAGGCGGGCTCCTACGAGCAGTACTTC.

V and J are TRBV4-2 and TRBJ2-5; the D gene could be TRBD1 or TRBD2 (5 bases each). This CDR3 is 15 amino acids long. With 4 bases removed from V and 5 bases from J, the gap between germline ends came to 17 bases. In germline, CDR1 is LGHNA, CDR2 YNFKEQ. CDR3 in DNA: TGTGCCAGCAGCCGAGGGGAAGGGCCAAGGGAGACCCAGTACTTC. This gives the protein CASSRGEGPRETQYF.

This clone was detected only a few times. The genes are TRBV2 and TRBJ2-7, with D tentatively TRBD1 (5 bases). Looked up from germline, CDR1 is SNHLY and CDR2 is FYNNEI. The CDR3 loop spans 15 amino acids. The germline V and J ends were trimmed by 7 bases and 7 bases, with 23 bases remaining between them. The CDR3 DNA reads TGTGCCAGCACCACCGGTGTTGGGGCTCCGGGTGAGCAGTACTTC. This sequence encodes CASTTGVGAPGEQYF. The entire variable domain, with the rest obtained from reference TRBV2 and TRBJ2-7, is as follows: EPEVTQTPSHQVTQMGQEVILRCVPISNHLYFYWYRQILGQKVEFLVSFYNNEISEKSEIFDDQFSVERPDGSNFTLKIRSTKLEDSAMYFCASTTGVGAPGEQYFGPGTRLTVT.

This chain uses TRBV6-7 with TRBJ2-3; TRBD1 might be the D (5 bases). TRBV6-7 is assigned to the ORF class and has an uncertain function. CDR3 length equals 13 residues. V was clipped by 2 bases and J by 6 bases, with 9 bases between them. CDR3 nucleotide sequence: TGTGCCAGCAGTTACGGTGGGGCGGATACGCAGTATTTT. Protein product: CASSYGGADTQYF.

The chain links TRBV7-3 to TRBJ2-6, with D possibly matching TRBD1 (5 bases). The CDR3 runs 18 residues. Germline CDR1 is SGHTA and CDR2 is FQGTGA. Trimming stripped 2 bases from V and 0 bases from J, with 14 bases between. CDR3 region: CASSLRGQGDSGANVLTF. The CDR3 coding sequence is TGTGCCAGCAGCTTACGAGGCCAAGGGGACTCTGGGGCCAACGTCCTGACTTTC.

This chain uses TRBV6-5 with TRBJ1-2; 8 bases align to TRBD1. The CDR3 contains 15 residues. Trimming took 6 bases from V and 0 from J; bases not matched to a gene: 6. Per germline, CDR1 MNHEY and CDR2 SVGAGI. The CDR3 sequence: CASSPGTGTNYGYTF. DNA for the CDR3: TGTGCCAGCAGCCCCGGGACAGGAACTAACTATGGCTACACCTTC.

V gene TRBV7-9 combines with J gene TRBJ1-1; no definite D call. Trimming shortened V by 4 bases and J by 4 bases, and 19 bases separated the two germline ends. Germline CDR1 and CDR2: SEHNR and FQNEAQ (reference sequence). The CDR3 length is 16 residues. CDR3 amino acids: CASSYLKLDTPTEAFF. In nucleotides, the CDR3 is TGTGCCAGCAGCTACTTAAAACTTGACACCCCCACTGAAGCTTTCTTT. Together with reference TRBV7-9 and TRBJ1-1, the CDR3 gives the full variable domain: DTGVSQNPRHKITKRGQNVTFRCDPISEHNRLYWYRQTLGQGPEFLTYFQNEAQLEKSRLLSDRFSAERPKGSFSTLEIQRTEQGDSAMYLCASSYLKLDTPTEAFFGQGTRLTVV.

The chain carries TRBV10-2 and TRBJ2-7; D not resolved. This CDR3 has 14 amino acids. V was cut by 3 bases and J by 6 bases, with 15 bases left in between. Germline CDR1 reads WSHSY; CDR2 reads SAAADI. CDR3 bases: TGCGCCAGCAGTGACGGTCCCAGCCTGACCGAGCAGTACTTC. Translating it yields CASSDGPSLTEQYF.

V and J are TRBV5-4 and TRBJ2-5; maybe TRBD1 (6 bases). The CDR3 has 14 amino acids. V lost 4 bases, J lost 2 bases, and 12 bases lay in between. CDR1 SGHNT and CDR2 YYREEE come from the germline V gene (reference sequence). The CDR3 sequence: CASSARDIQETQYF. The CDR3 coding sequence is TGTGCCAGCAGCGCCCGGGACATTCAAGAGACCCAGTACTTC.

V gene TRBV6-5 combines with J gene TRBJ1-3; weak D call: TRBD1 (6 bases). The CDR3 runs to 15 residues. Trimming took off 6 bases at V and 0 bases at J, with 12 bases between the two ends. In germline, CDR1 is MNHEY, CDR2 SVGAGI. The CDR3 DNA sequence: TGTGCCAGCAGAGGACAGTCGATCTCTGGAAACACCATATATTTT. Translated: CASRGQSISGNTIYF.